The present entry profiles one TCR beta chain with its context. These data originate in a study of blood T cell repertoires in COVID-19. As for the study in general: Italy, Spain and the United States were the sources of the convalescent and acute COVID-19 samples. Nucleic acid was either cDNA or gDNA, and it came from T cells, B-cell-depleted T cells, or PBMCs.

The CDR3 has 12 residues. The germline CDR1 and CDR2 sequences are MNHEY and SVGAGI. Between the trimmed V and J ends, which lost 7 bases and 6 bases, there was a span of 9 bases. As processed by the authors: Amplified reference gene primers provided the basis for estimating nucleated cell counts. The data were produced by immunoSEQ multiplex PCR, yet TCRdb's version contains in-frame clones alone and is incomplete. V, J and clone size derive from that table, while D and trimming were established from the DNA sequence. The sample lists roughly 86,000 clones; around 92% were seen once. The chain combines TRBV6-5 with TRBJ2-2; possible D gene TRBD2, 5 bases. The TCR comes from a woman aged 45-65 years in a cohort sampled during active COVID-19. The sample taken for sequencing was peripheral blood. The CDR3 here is CASKDYAGELFF. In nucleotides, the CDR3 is TGTGCCAGCAAAGACTATGCCGGGGAGCTGTTTTTT.